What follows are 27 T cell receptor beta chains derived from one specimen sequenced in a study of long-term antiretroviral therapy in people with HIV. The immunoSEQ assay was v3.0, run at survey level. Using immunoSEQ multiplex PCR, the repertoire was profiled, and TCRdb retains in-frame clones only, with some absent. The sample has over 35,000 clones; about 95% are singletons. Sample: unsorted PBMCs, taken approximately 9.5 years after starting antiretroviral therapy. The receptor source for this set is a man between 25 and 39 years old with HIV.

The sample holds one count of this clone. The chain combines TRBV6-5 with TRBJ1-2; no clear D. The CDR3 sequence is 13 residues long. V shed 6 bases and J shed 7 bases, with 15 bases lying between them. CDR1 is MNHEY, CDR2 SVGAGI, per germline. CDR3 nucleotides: TGTGCCAGCAGAGAAAGTGACGAGGGTGGCTACACCTTC. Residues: CASRESDEGGYTF.

CDR3 sequence (DNA): TGTGCCAGCAGCTTTCGACCGGGGGAGCAGTACGTC. This sequence encodes CASSFRPGEQYV. The V and J genes are TRBV5-8 and TRBJ2-7; perhaps TRBD2 as D (5 bases). Germline V lookup: CDR1 SGHTS, CDR2 YDEGEE. The ends were cut back, 2 bases at V and 7 bases at J, with 10 bases in the middle. The CDR3 runs 12 residues.

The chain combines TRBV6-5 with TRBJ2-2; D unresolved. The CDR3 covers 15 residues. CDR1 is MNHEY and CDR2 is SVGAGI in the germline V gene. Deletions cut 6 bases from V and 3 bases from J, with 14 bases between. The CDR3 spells CASSTPPDYTGELFF. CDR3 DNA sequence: TGTGCCAGCAGCACGCCCCCAGATTACACCGGGGAGCTGTTTTTT.

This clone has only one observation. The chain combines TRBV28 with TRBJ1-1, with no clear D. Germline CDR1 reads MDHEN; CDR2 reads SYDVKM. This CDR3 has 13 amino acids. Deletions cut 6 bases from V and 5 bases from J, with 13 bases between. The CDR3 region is CASRKPVRTEAFF. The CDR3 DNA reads TGTGCCAGCAGAAAACCGGTTAGGACTGAAGCTTTCTTT.

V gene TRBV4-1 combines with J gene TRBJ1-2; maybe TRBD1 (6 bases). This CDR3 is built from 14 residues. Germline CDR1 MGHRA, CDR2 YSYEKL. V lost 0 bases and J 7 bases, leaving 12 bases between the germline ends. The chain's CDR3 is CASSQDRQVLGYTF. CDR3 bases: TGCGCCAGCAGCCAAGATCGACAGGTTCTTGGCTACACCTTC.

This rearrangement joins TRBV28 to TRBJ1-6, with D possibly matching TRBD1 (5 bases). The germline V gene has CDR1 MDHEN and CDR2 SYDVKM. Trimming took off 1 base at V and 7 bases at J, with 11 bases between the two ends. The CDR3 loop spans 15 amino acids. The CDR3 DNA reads TGTGCCAGCAGTTTATTGCAGGGTGGAAATTCACCCCTCCACTTT. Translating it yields CASSLLQGGNSPLHF.

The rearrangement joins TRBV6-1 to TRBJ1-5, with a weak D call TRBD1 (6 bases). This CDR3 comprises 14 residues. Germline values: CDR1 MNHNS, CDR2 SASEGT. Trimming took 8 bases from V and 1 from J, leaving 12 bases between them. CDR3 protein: CASFRDTSNQPQHF. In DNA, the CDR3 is TGTGCCAGCTTTAGGGACACAAGCAATCAGCCCCAGCATTTT.

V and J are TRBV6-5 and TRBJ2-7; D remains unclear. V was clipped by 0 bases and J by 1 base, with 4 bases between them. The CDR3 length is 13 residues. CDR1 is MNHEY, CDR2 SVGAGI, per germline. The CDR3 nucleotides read TGTGCCAGCAGTTACTCTCAGTCCTACGAGCAGTACTTC. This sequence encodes CASSYSQSYEQYF.

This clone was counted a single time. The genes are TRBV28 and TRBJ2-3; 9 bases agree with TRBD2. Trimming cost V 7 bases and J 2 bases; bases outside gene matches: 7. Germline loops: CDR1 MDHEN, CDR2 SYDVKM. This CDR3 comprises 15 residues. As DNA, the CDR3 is TGTGCCAGCACTTGGGGGACTAGCCCCACAGATACGCAGTATTTT. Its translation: CASTWGTSPTDTQYF.

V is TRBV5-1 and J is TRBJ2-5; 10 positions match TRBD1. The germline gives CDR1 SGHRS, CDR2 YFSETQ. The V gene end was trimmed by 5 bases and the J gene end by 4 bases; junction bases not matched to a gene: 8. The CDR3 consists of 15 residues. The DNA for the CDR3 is TGCGCCAGCAGACCCGGGACAGGGGTCCCAGAGACCCAGTACTTC. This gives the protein CASRPGTGVPETQYF.

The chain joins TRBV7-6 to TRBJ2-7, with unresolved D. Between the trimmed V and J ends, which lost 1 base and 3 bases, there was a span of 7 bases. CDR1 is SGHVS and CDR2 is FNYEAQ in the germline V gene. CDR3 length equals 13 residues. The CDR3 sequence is CASSLGPNYEQYF. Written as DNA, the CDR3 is TGTGCCAGCAGCTTAGGTCCCAACTACGAGCAGTACTTC.

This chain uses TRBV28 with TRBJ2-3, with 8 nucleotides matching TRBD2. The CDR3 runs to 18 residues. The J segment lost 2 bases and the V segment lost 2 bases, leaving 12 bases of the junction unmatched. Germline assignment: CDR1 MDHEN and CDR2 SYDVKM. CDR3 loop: CASSLIREGGPLTDTQYF. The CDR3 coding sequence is TGTGCCAGCAGTTTAATCCGGGAGGGGGGGCCCCTCACAGATACGCAGTATTTT.

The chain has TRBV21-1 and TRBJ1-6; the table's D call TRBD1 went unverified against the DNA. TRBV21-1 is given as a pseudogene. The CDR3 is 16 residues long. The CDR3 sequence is CASSKSTGGPPAALHF. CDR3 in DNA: TGTGCCAGCAGCAAATCGACAGGGGGCCCGCCTGCGGCCCTCCACTTT.

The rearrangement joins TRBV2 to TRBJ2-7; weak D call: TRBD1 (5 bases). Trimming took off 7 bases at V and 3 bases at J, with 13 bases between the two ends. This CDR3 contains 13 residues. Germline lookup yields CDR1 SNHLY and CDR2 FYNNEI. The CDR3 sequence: CASTGWGLYEQYV. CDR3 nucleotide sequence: TGTGCCAGCACAGGGTGGGGCCTCTACGAGCAGTACGTC.

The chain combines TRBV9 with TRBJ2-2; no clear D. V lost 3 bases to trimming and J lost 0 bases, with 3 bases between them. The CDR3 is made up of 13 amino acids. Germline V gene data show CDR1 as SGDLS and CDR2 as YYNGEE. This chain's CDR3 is CASSDTNTGELFF. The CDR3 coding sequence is TGTGCCAGCAGCGACACGAACACCGGGGAGCTGTTTTTT.

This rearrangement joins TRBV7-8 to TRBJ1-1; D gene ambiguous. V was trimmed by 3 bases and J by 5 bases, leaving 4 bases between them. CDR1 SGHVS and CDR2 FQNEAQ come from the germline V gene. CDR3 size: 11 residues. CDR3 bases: TGTGCCAGCAGCTTCGGGACTGAAGCTTTCTTT. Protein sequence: CASSFGTEAFF.

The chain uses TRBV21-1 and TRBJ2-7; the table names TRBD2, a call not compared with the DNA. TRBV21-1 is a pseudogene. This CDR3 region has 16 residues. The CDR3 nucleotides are TGTGCCAGCAGCAAAGAGAGGGACTCCGTCTCCTACGAGCAGTACGTC. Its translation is CASSKERDSVSYEQYV.

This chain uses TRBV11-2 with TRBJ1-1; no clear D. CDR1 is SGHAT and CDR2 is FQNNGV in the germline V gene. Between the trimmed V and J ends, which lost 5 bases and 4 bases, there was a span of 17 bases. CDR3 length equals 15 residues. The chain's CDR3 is CASSLRGGYGTEAFF. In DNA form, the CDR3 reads TGTGCCAGCAGCCTCCGGGGAGGGTACGGCACTGAAGCTTTCTTT.

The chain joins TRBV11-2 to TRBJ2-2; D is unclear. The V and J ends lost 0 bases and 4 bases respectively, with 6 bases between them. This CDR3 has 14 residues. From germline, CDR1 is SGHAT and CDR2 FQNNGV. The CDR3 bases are TGTGCCAGCAGCTTAGAACGGTTCACCGGGGAGCTGTTTTTT. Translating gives CASSLERFTGELFF.

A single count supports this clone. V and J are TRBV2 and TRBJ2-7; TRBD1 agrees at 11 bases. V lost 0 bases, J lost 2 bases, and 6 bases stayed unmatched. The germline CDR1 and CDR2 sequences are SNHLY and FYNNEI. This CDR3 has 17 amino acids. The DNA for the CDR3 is TGTGCCAGCAGTGAAGCTGGACCGGGACAGGGGGCCTACGAGCAGTACTTC. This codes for CASSEAGPGQGAYEQYF.

For the CDR3, the DNA is TGTGCCAGCAGCCCTCTTAGCAGTACAGATACGCAGTATTTT. It translates to CASSPLSSTDTQYF. The chain recombines TRBV9 with TRBJ2-3, with D unclear. There are 14 residues in the CDR3. The ends were cut back, 4 bases at V and 3 bases at J, with 12 bases in the middle. Germline-derived CDR1 and CDR2 are SGDLS and YYNGEE.

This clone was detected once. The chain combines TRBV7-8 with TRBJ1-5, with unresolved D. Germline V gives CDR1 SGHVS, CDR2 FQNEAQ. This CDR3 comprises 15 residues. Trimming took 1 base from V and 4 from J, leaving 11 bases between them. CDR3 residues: CASSLEAGRNQPQHF. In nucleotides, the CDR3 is TGTGCCAGCAGCTTAGAGGCTGGACGGAATCAGCCCCAGCATTTT.

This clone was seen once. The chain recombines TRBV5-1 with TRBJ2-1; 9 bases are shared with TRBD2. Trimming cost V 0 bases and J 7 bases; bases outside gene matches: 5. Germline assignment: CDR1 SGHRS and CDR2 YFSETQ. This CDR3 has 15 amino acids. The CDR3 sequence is CASSLGLADFNEQFF. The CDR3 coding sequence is TGCGCCAGCAGCTTGGGACTAGCGGACTTTAATGAGCAGTTCTTC.

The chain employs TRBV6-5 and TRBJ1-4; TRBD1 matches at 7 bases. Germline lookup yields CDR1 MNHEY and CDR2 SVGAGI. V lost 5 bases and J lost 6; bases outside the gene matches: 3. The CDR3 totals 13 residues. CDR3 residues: CASSLTGDEKLFF. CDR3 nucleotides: TGTGCCAGCAGTCTAACAGGGGATGAAAAACTGTTTTTT.

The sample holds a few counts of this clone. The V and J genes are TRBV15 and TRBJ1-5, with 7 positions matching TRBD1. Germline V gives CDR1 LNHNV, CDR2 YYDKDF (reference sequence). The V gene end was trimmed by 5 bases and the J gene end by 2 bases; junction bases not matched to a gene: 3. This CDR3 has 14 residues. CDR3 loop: CATSGTAGNQPQHF. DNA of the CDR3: TGTGCCACCAGCGGGACAGCAGGCAATCAGCCCCAGCATTTT. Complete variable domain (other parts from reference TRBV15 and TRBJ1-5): DAMVIQNPRYQVTQFGKPVTLSCSQTLNHNVMYWYQQKSSQAPKLLFHYYDKDFNNEADTPDNFQSRRPNTSFCFLDIRSPGLGDTAMYLCATSGTAGNQPQHFGDGTRLSIL.

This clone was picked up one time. CDR3 sequence: CASSLASDSNQPQHF. The CDR3 DNA reads TGTGCCAGCAGTTTAGCTTCAGATAGCAATCAGCCCCAGCATTTT. The chain has TRBV27 and TRBJ1-5; D unclear. The CDR3 extends over 15 amino acids. CDR1 and CDR2 from the germline V gene are MNHEY and SMNVEV (reference sequence). The V end lost 2 bases, the J end lost 0 bases, and 8 bases lay between the germline ends.

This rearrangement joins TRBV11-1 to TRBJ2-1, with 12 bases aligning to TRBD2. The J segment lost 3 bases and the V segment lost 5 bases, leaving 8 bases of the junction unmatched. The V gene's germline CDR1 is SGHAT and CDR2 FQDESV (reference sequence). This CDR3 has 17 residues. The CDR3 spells CASSPRRLAGDYNEQFF. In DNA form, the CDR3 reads TGTGCCAGCAGCCCGCGGAGACTAGCGGGGGACTACAATGAGCAGTTCTTC.